The 27 T cell receptor beta chains below come from one sample, sequenced in a study of T cell responses to AZD1222 COVID-19 vaccine. The repertoire was sequenced with immunoSEQ multiplex PCR; TCRdb's copy has only in-frame clones and lacks some. The sample includes about 150,000 clones, about 90% seen only once; the top ten take roughly a tenth. Sequenced here: peripheral blood, sampled 28 days after the second AZD1222 dose. These receptor sequences come from an adult who received the AZD1222 COVID-19 vaccine.

This chain connects TRBV7-2 to TRBJ2-3; possibly TRBD2 for D (6 bases). This CDR3 contains 16 residues. Deletions cut 3 bases from V and 1 base from J, with 14 bases between. Looked up from germline, CDR1 is SGHTA and CDR2 is FQGNSA. For the CDR3, the DNA is TGTGCCAGCAGCTTCGCGGGGCCCTCGGGCACAGATACGCAGTATTTT. It codes for CASSFAGPSGTDTQYF.

Notes on this clone: This CDR3 is also generated by other DNA sequences in the sample. The chain links TRBV18 to TRBJ1-1, with D maybe TRBD1 (6 bases). V lost 2 bases, J lost 3 bases, and 10 bases lay in between. The CDR3 contains 14 residues. CDR1 and CDR2 from the germline V gene are KGHSH and LQKENI. The CDR3 is CASSPRGLDTEAFF. As DNA, the CDR3 is TGTGCCAGCTCACCAAGGGGGTTGGACACTGAAGCTTTCTTT. Variable domain in full (rest from reference TRBV18 and TRBJ1-1): NAGVMQNPRHLVRRRGQEARLRCSPMKGHSHVYWYRQLPEEGLKFMVYLQKENIIDESGMPKERFSAEFPKEGPSILRIQQVVRGDSAAYFCASSPRGLDTEAFFGQGTRLTVV.

The chain combines TRBV20-1 with TRBJ1-4; tentatively, D is TRBD1 (5 bases). The germline V gene has CDR1 DFQATT and CDR2 SNEGSKA (reference sequence). Deletions cut 3 bases from V and 12 bases from J, with 11 bases between. The CDR3 has 11 residues. DNA for the CDR3: TGCAGTGCTAGGGACACCGCGGAACTGTTTTTT. Translation gives CSARDTAELFF.

This clone occurred a few times. The genes are TRBV14 and TRBJ2-1, with D uncertain. The V end lost 0 bases, the J end lost 6 bases, and 3 bases lay between the germline ends. The CDR3 is 12 residues long. CDR1 and CDR2 (germline): SGHDN, FVKESK. CDR3 nucleotides: TGTGCCAGCAGCCAAGACAGCAATGAGCAGTTCTTC. The encoded protein is CASSQDSNEQFF. Supplemented by reference TRBV14 and TRBJ2-1, the full variable domain reads EAGVTQFPSHSVIEKGQTVTLRCDPISGHDNLYWYRRVMGKEIKFLLHFVKESKQDESGMPNNRFLAERTGGTYSTLKVQPAELEDSGVYFCASSQDSNEQFFGPGTRLTVL.

The CDR3 DNA sequence: TGTGCCAGCAGCTACGTGGGCGGGAGGGCCTACGAGCAGTACTTC. Its protein product is CASSYVGGRAYEQYF. The rearrangement uses TRBV5-4 and TRBJ2-7; 9 bases fit TRBD2. The CDR3 contains 15 residues. Germline lookup yields CDR1 SGHNT and CDR2 YYREEE (reference sequence). J gave up 2 bases and V 3 bases, and 6 bases lay outside the gene matches.

This clone has a handful of counts. This chain joins TRBV5-3 and TRBJ1-5; possible D gene TRBD1, 5 bases. TRBV5-3 is an ORF, with its function uncertain. Deletions cut 4 bases from V and 4 bases from J, with 15 bases between. The CDR3 runs to 15 residues. CDR3 coding DNA: TGTGCCAGAAGCCCCCCCGGCAGGGAGAATCAGCCCCAGCATTTT. Protein sequence: CARSPPGRENQPQHF.

This chain joins TRBV5-1 and TRBJ2-7; maybe TRBD2 (6 bases). CDR1 is SGHRS, CDR2 YFSETQ, per germline. There are 14 residues in the CDR3. The V and J ends lost 0 bases and 0 bases respectively, with 7 bases between them. The CDR3 loop reads CASSLGLDSYEQYF. CDR3 nucleotides: TGCGCCAGCAGCTTGGGACTAGACTCCTACGAGCAGTACTTC.

With regard to this clone: The junction departs from the called germline gene at one end, perhaps through a read error. DNA of the CDR3: TGTGCCAGCACCCCGGGCCACTCTGGGGCCAACGTCCCGACTTTC. Protein product: CASTPGHSGANVPTF. The rearrangement links TRBV2 to TRBJ2-6; tentatively, D is TRBD1 (5 bases). CDR1 is SNHLY and CDR2 is FYNNEI in the germline V gene. The CDR3 has 15 residues.

This clone was counted a single time. The rearrangement joins TRBV9 to TRBJ2-1; D is unresolved. Between the trimmed V and J ends, which lost 7 bases and 3 bases, there was a span of 8 bases. The CDR3 totals 12 residues. From germline, CDR1 is SGDLS and CDR2 YYNGEE. The CDR3 spells CASGLNYNEQFF. CDR3 coding DNA: TGTGCCAGCGGGCTCAACTACAATGAGCAGTTCTTC.

The V gene is TRBV5-1, the J gene TRBJ2-7; D unresolved. CDR3 length: 12 amino acids. CDR1 is SGHRS and CDR2 is YFSETQ in the germline V gene. V dropped 2 bases and J dropped 3 bases, with 6 bases sitting between them. The DNA for the CDR3 is TGCGCCAGCAGCTTAAGTAGCTACGAGCAGTACTTC. As protein: CASSLSSYEQYF.

The CDR3 sequence is CASSRSRGTYEQYF. The CDR3 DNA follows: TGTGCCAGCTCACGTAGCAGGGGCACCTACGAGCAGTACTTC. The chain uses TRBV18 and TRBJ2-7, with D perhaps TRBD1 (6 bases). V was cut by 4 bases and J by 2 bases, with 12 bases left in between. The length of the CDR3 is 14 residues. Germline CDR1 and CDR2: KGHSH and LQKENI.

The chain has TRBV2 and TRBJ2-7; 12 nucleotides match TRBD2. This CDR3 has 16 residues. CDR1 is SNHLY and CDR2 is FYNNEI in the germline V gene. Trimming removed 1 base from V and 5 bases from J; junction bases left unmatched: 6. CDR3 residues: CASSEGLAGGFNEQYF. CDR3 DNA sequence: TGTGCCAGCAGTGAAGGTCTAGCGGGAGGGTTTAACGAGCAGTACTTC.

The chain combines TRBV7-8 with TRBJ1-5; no clear D gene. Germline CDR1 reads SGHVS; CDR2 reads FQNEAQ. The V end was cut by 4 bases, the J end by 1 base, with 11 bases between. The CDR3 loop spans 15 amino acids. CDR3 sequence reads: CASSSLTRSNQPQHF. The CDR3, as DNA: TGTGCCAGCAGCTCATTGACCAGGAGCAATCAGCCCCAGCATTTT.

This clone was detected only once. The chain uses TRBV30 and TRBJ1-4; 9 bases agree with TRBD1. Germline values: CDR1 GTSNPN, CDR2 SVGIG (reference sequence). CDR3 length: 15 residues. The V and J ends lost 3 bases and 6 bases, in that order; junction bases with no gene match: 8. In DNA form, the CDR3 reads TGTGCCTGGAGCCTGGGGGGGGACAGGGATGAAAAACTGTTTTTT. Protein product: CAWSLGGDRDEKLFF.

This clone showed up just once. The chain has TRBV4-1 and TRBJ2-3; the D is unclear. This CDR3 has 13 residues. V lost 2 bases and J lost 4, with 7 bases in between. CDR1 is MGHRA, CDR2 YSYEKL, per germline. The CDR3 reads CASSQPPADTQYF. The DNA of the CDR3 is TGCGCCAGCAGCCAACCCCCGGCAGATACGCAGTATTTT.

This chain links TRBV5-4 with TRBJ1-1; D call uncertain. CDR3 length: 13 residues. Germline values: CDR1 SGHNT, CDR2 YYREEE (reference sequence). Between the trimmed V and J ends, which lost 2 bases and 3 bases, there was a span of 8 bases. In DNA, the CDR3 is TGTGCCAGCAGCTTTAGTTCGGACACTGAAGCTTTCTTT. It yields the protein CASSFSSDTEAFF.

This clone was picked up one time. This rearrangement joins TRBV30 to TRBJ1-5; D gene uncertain. The V end lost 4 bases, the J end lost 0 bases, and 7 bases lay between the germline ends. The CDR3 is made up of 13 amino acids. Germline loops: CDR1 GTSNPN, CDR2 SVGIG (reference sequence). CDR3 amino acids: CAWTTDSNQPQHF. The CDR3, as DNA: TGTGCCTGGACAACCGATAGCAATCAGCCCCAGCATTTT. Full variable domain (rest looked up from reference TRBV30 and TRBJ1-5): SQTIHQWPATLVQPVGSPLSLECTVEGTSNPNLYWYRQAAGRGLQLLFYSVGIGQISSEVPQNLSASRPQDRQFILSSKKLLLSDSGFYLCAWTTDSNQPQHFGDGTRLSIL.

With respect to this clone: Other nucleotide sequences from this sample produce the same CDR3. The chain couples TRBV19 to TRBJ1-5, with D possibly matching TRBD1 (5 bases). With 7 bases removed from V and 5 bases from J, the gap between germline ends came to 12 bases. Germline V gene data show CDR1 as LNHDA and CDR2 as SQIVND (reference sequence). This CDR3 contains 13 residues. The CDR3 DNA sequence: TGTGCCAGTATGAGGGGTCGTGATCAGCCCCAGCATTTT. This translates into CASMRGRDQPQHF.

The CDR3 DNA follows: TGTGCCAGCAGTTCGTCTAAGACAGGGGCCTTAGCCAAAAACATTCAGTACTTC. It is translated as CASSSSKTGALAKNIQYF. This chain connects TRBV27 to TRBJ2-4; 8 bases fit TRBD1. V lost 4 bases, J lost 0 bases, and 11 bases stayed unmatched. The germline V gene has CDR1 MNHEY and CDR2 SMNVEV (reference sequence). The CDR3 consists of 18 residues.

The chain recombines TRBV4-1 with TRBJ2-1, with D unresolved. With 3 bases removed from V and 6 bases from J, the gap between germline ends came to 18 bases. The V gene's germline CDR1 is MGHRA and CDR2 YSYEKL. This CDR3 is 16 amino acids long. The CDR3, as DNA: TGCGCCAGCAGCCAGAGCCCGGCACCGCCTCTCAATGAGCAGTTCTTC. Translation: CASSQSPAPPLNEQFF.

The chain combines TRBV28 with TRBJ1-2, with D perhaps matching TRBD1 (5 bases). CDR1 is MDHEN and CDR2 is SYDVKM in the germline V gene. CDR3 length: 12 amino acids. V lost 6 bases and J lost 5, with 10 bases in between. The CDR3: CASRDRQYGYTF. DNA of the CDR3: TGTGCCAGCAGAGACAGACAATATGGCTACACCTTC.

The V gene is TRBV9, the J gene TRBJ1-3; D unclear. Trimming took 1 base from V and 1 from J, leaving 15 bases between them. The CDR3 is 17 residues long. Germline V gene sequence: CDR1 SGDLS, CDR2 YYNGEE. CDR3: CASSVSADATSGNTIYF. The CDR3, as DNA: TGTGCCAGCAGCGTATCCGCGGACGCGACGTCTGGAAACACCATATATTTT.

This chain uses TRBV7-2 with TRBJ2-7; TRBD2 agrees at 7 bases. CDR1 SGHTA and CDR2 FQGNSA come from the germline V gene. The V gene end was trimmed by 6 bases and the J gene end by 12 bases; junction bases not matched to a gene: 5. CDR3 length: 10 residues. The CDR3 nucleotides are TGTGCCAGCAGATCTAGCGGTTTGTACTTC. This gives the protein CASRSSGLYF.

V usage is TRBV5-1 and J usage is TRBJ1-1; no clear D gene. V was cut by 0 bases and J by 7 bases, with 7 bases left in between. Germline CDR1 reads SGHRS; CDR2 reads YFSETQ. The CDR3 contains 12 residues. The chain's CDR3 is CASSLERGEAFF. CDR3 nucleotide sequence: TGCGCCAGCAGCTTGGAAAGAGGTGAAGCTTTCTTT. The entire variable domain, with the rest obtained from reference TRBV5-1 and TRBJ1-1, is as follows: KAGVTQTPRYLIKTRGQQVTLSCSPISGHRSVSWYQQTPGQGLQFLFEYFSETQRNKGNFPGRFSGRQFSNSRSEMNVSTLELGDSALYLCASSLERGEAFFGQGTRLTVV.

This chain connects TRBV5-1 to TRBJ1-1, with a weak D call TRBD1 (6 bases). The length of the CDR3 is 16 residues. The germline V gene encodes CDR1 SGHRS and CDR2 YFSETQ. V shed 4 bases and J shed 8 bases, with 24 bases lying between them. CDR3 loop: CASSGSWGQVPKEAFF. The CDR3 nucleotides are TGCGCCAGCAGCGGATCATGGGGGCAGGTCCCTAAGGAAGCTTTCTTT.

This clone has only a few counts. The V gene is TRBV2, the J gene TRBJ2-5; 7 positions match TRBD1. The CDR3 extends over 14 amino acids. J lost 5 bases, V lost 3 bases, and 6 bases had no gene match. Per the germline V gene, CDR1 is SNHLY and CDR2 is FYNNEI. In nucleotides, the CDR3 is TGTGCCAGCAGTGAGGACAGGTTCGGCGAGACCCAGTACTTC. This codes for CASSEDRFGETQYF.

This clone has a single count. The chain carries TRBV13 and TRBJ1-1; the D is unclear. Germline CDR1 reads PRHDT; CDR2 reads FYEKMQ (reference sequence). V lost 3 bases and J 8 bases, leaving 10 bases between the germline ends. This CDR3 is built from 12 residues. The CDR3 is CASSFTPGEAFF. Here the CDR3 DNA reads TGTGCCAGCAGCTTTACCCCCGGGGAAGCTTTCTTT.